This TCR beta chain was sequenced during a study of blood T cell repertoires in COVID-19. Turning to the study itself: Acute and convalescent COVID-19 samples came from the United States, Italy and Spain. Nucleic acid was either cDNA or gDNA, and it came from T cells, B-cell-depleted T cells, or PBMCs.

CDR1 and CDR2 from the germline V gene are SNHLY and FYNNEI. The trim removed 3 bases at V and 4 bases at J, leaving 4 bases unmatched. The CDR3 is 14 amino acids. Under the authors' procedure: Counts of nucleated cells, estimated from reference gene primer amplification, were obtained. The method was immunoSEQ multiplex PCR; TCRdb's version includes in-frame clones alone and lacks a portion of them. Clone size and V and J calls were adopted from that table, with D and trimming inferred from the DNA. The sample lists 200,000 to 250,000 clones, 65% to 85% occurring once. The sample taken for sequencing was peripheral blood. The rearrangement uses TRBV2 and TRBJ1-2; 8 bases fit TRBD1. The clonotype comes from a human donor in a cohort sampled during active COVID-19. The CDR3 reads CASSEQGAAYGYTF. CDR3 nucleotide sequence: TGTGCCAGCAGTGAGCAGGGGGCGGCCTATGGCTACACCTTC.